Sequencing of this T cell receptor (beta chain) was carried out in a study of cytomegalovirus exposure and HLA in healthy donors. Study-level points and caveats: In an earlier analysis, most TCR beta V segments were productive about 87% or about 30% of the time.

For this clone: Its antigen remains unidentified.

A multiplex PCR was run with 60 Vbeta primers and 13 Jbeta primers. TCRdb's table, derived via immunoSEQ multiplex PCR, lists solely in-frame clones and lacks some. Of about 69,000 clones detected, about 73% appear once; the ten largest clones hold over 8.5%. The CDR3 totals 13 residues. Trimming removed 9 bases at V and 4 bases at J, with 15 bases between. The germline gives CDR1 SEHNR, CDR2 FQNEAQ (reference sequence). This chain joins TRBV7-9 and TRBJ2-5; tentative D call: TRBD1 (5 bases). The specimen was PBMCs. The sequence was obtained from a woman between 55 and 75 years old in good health and CMV-seropositive. CDR3 loop: CASREGQGETQYF. The CDR3 DNA follows: TGTGCCAGTCGAGAAGGTCAGGGAGAGACCCAGTACTTC.